This T cell receptor beta chain comes out of a study of blood T cell repertoires in COVID-19. Study summary: Samples taken during acute and convalescent COVID-19 were collected in the United States, Italy and Spain. PBMCs, B-cell-depleted T cells, or T cells provided the cDNA or gDNA that made up the material.

As handled by the study authors: Reference gene primer amplification gave estimated nucleated cell counts. The data were produced by immunoSEQ multiplex PCR, yet TCRdb's version contains in-frame clones alone and is incomplete. V and J calls plus clone size are reproduced from that table; the DNA served to infer D and trimming. Here the sample spans 250,000 to 300,000 clones, approximately 91% being singletons. A Seattle source enrolled patients during active infection and followed them longitudinally. The V end lost 3 bases, the J end lost 3 bases, and 10 bases lay between the germline ends. The germline V gene has CDR1 SGDLS and CDR2 YYNGEE. There are 13 residues in the CDR3.

The sequence was obtained from a woman aged 25 to 39 with COVID-19, enrolled during active disease. Specimen: peripheral blood. The chain links TRBV9 to TRBJ2-7, with D tentatively TRBD1 (6 bases). CDR3 loop: CASSGTAHYEQYF. The CDR3 DNA reads as TGTGCCAGCAGCGGGACAGCGCACTACGAGCAGTACTTC.